What follows are 17 T cell receptor beta chains derived from one specimen sequenced in a study of blood T cell repertoires in COVID-19 (dated by TCRdb to 2018 to 2020). Receptors were amplified or captured by the immunoSEQ multiplex PCR assay. TCRdb retrieved this table from immuneACCESS and kept in-frame rearrangements only. Not all clones are present; in checked studies, unresolved V genes account for under half, and no reason is known for the remainder. This sample comprises 75,000 to 95,000 clones, more than 75% of them detected only once. The leading ten clones occupy around 20% of the sample. Sequenced sample: peripheral blood. All receptors derive from a human donor in a cohort sampled during active COVID-19.

This chain uses TRBV6-1 with TRBJ2-3; 13 nucleotides agree with TRBD2. Trimming cost V 4 bases and J 4 bases; bases outside gene matches: 5. Germline V gene sequence: CDR1 MNHNS, CDR2 SASEGT. The CDR3 contains 16 residues. Here the CDR3 reads CASSGTSGSGADTQYF. DNA of the CDR3: TGTGCCAGCAGTGGGACTAGCGGGAGTGGGGCAGATACGCAGTATTTT.

This rearrangement joins TRBV5-4 to TRBJ2-5, with a tentative D call TRBD1 (5 bases). Germline V gene sequence: CDR1 SGHNT, CDR2 YYREEE (reference sequence). The CDR3 contains 13 residues. V was cut by 6 bases and J by 4 bases, with 13 bases left in between. The CDR3 loop reads CASKGRSGETQYF. CDR3 bases: TGTGCCAGCAAGGGGCGCTCAGGAGAGACCCAGTACTTC.

This clone was detected a few times. This chain's CDR3 is CATSGGSSNSPLHF. In DNA, the CDR3 is TGTGCCACCAGTGGCGGAAGCTCCAATTCACCCCTCCACTTT. The gene calls are TRBV24-1 and TRBJ1-6; D is ambiguous. CDR1 is KGHDR, CDR2 SFDVKD, per germline. The CDR3 covers 14 residues. Trimming left V 5 bases short and J 7 bases short, with 11 bases between.

The chain recombines TRBV19 with TRBJ2-7; 10 bases are a match to TRBD1. CDR3 length: 14 amino acids. V shed 6 bases and J 2 bases; nucleotides not matched to a gene: 4. CDR1 and CDR2 (germline): LNHDA, SQIVND (reference sequence). The CDR3 spells CASRSGTGAYEQYF. CDR3 nucleotides: TGTGCCAGTAGATCCGGGACAGGGGCCTACGAGCAGTACTTC.

The chain employs TRBV6-2 or TRBV6-3 and TRBJ2-7; TRBD2 is a possible D gene (5 bases). Looked up from germline, CDR1 is MNHEY and CDR2 is SVGEGT. With 7 bases removed from V and 3 bases from J, the gap between germline ends came to 19 bases. The CDR3 runs 15 residues. This chain's CDR3 is CASTPRGTGFYEQYF. The CDR3 region has the DNA TGTGCCAGCACCCCCCGGGGAACGGGCTTCTACGAGCAGTACTTC.

This rearrangement joins TRBV2 to TRBJ1-4; 7 bases are shared with TRBD1. With 6 bases clipped from V and 8 bases from J, the junction kept 9 bases outside the gene matches. Germline V gene lookup returns CDR1 SNHLY and CDR2 FYNNEI. The CDR3 covers 14 residues. CDR3 DNA: TGTGCCAGCAGGCTGACAGGGACTTTCGAAAAACTGTTTTTT. Its protein product is CASRLTGTFEKLFF.

The rearrangement uses TRBV7-6 and TRBJ2-2; 9 nucleotides match TRBD1. The germline gives CDR1 SGHVS, CDR2 FNYEAQ. V gave up 7 bases and J gave up 0 bases; unmatched junction bases: 6. The CDR3 covers 16 residues. The CDR3 nucleotides read TGTGCCAGCAAAGAACAGGGGGCATCGAACACCGGGGAGCTGTTTTTT. As protein: CASKEQGASNTGELFF.

This clone occurred once. The chain links TRBV7-2 to TRBJ2-1, with 13 bases aligning to TRBD2. This CDR3 has 16 amino acids. Germline V gene data show CDR1 as SGHTA and CDR2 as FQGNSA. Unmatched junction bases numbered 0, after V lost 2 bases and J lost 2 bases. In DNA form, the CDR3 reads TGTGCCAGCAGCTTAACTAGCGGGGGGGCCTACAATGAGCAGTTCTTC. Its protein is CASSLTSGGAYNEQFF.

The rearrangement joins TRBV5-8 to TRBJ2-7; tentative D call: TRBD1 (6 bases). Germline CDR1 is SGHTS and CDR2 is YDEGEE. Trimming left V 1 base short and J 1 base short, with 12 bases between. This CDR3 is built from 15 residues. This CDR3 reads CASSLQPGVSYEQYF. The DNA for the CDR3 is TGTGCCAGCAGCTTGCAGCCAGGGGTTTCCTACGAGCAGTACTTC.

This rearrangement joins TRBV6-5 to TRBJ1-1; TRBD1 matches at 8 bases. Per the germline V gene, CDR1 is MNHEY and CDR2 is SVGAGI. The junction had 5 bases not matched to a gene; V was cut back by 5 bases and J by 0 bases. The CDR3 is 15 amino acids. CDR3 amino acids: CASSRQGSMNTEAFF. Written as DNA, the CDR3 is TGTGCCAGCAGTAGACAGGGGTCCATGAACACTGAAGCTTTCTTT.

The CDR3 coding sequence is TGTGCCAGCAGCGTTGAGACGGGGGGACCCACCGGGGAGCTGTTTTTT. Protein sequence: CASSVETGGPTGELFF. V is TRBV9 and J is TRBJ2-2; 7 bases agree with TRBD2. Losses at the gene ends were 2 bases for V and 4 bases for J; bases not matched to a gene: 8. Germline V gives CDR1 SGDLS, CDR2 YYNGEE. The CDR3 is made up of 16 amino acids.

The chain couples TRBV19 to TRBJ1-4; unclear D gene. Germline values: CDR1 LNHDA, CDR2 SQIVND (reference sequence). CDR3 length: 13 amino acids. Between the trimmed V and J ends, which lost 0 bases and 4 bases, there was a span of 3 bases. CDR3: CASSIDSNEKLFF. The CDR3 DNA sequence: TGTGCCAGTAGTATAGACAGTAATGAAAAACTGTTTTTT. Supplemented by reference TRBV19 and TRBJ1-4, the full variable domain reads DGGITQSPKYLFRKEGQNVTLSCEQNLNHDAMYWYRQDPGQGLRLIYYSQIVNDFQKGDIAEGYSVSREKKESFPLTVTSAQKNPTAFYLCASSIDSNEKLFFGSGTQLSVL.

The chain uses TRBV5-1 and TRBJ1-1, with no clear D. CDR1 and CDR2 (germline): SGHRS, YFSETQ. The CDR3 runs to 14 residues. Trimming removed 1 base at V and 5 bases at J, with 12 bases between. DNA of the CDR3: TGCGCCAGCAGCTTGATGGCGGAAACTACTGAAGCTTTCTTT. Its protein product is CASSLMAETTEAFF.

This chain joins TRBV12-5 and TRBJ2-1, with 7 bases aligning to TRBD1. In germline, CDR1 is LGHNT, CDR2 FRNRAP. The CDR3 totals 16 residues. Germline trimming cut 0 bases from V and 1 base from J; bases unmatched to any gene: 3. The CDR3 DNA reads TGTGCTAGTGGTTTGGTACAGGGACAGTCCTACAATGAGCAGTTCTTC. Amino acid sequence: CASGLVQGQSYNEQFF.

The chain employs TRBV9 and TRBJ1-6, with D perhaps matching TRBD1 (6 bases). This CDR3 is built from 18 residues. The ends were cut back, 4 bases at V and 7 bases at J, with 24 bases in the middle. Per germline, CDR1 SGDLS and CDR2 YYNGEE. The CDR3 DNA sequence: TGTGCCAGCAGCCCTCAGGGGAGGGCTCTAGGGGGAAATTCACCCCTCCACTTT. It translates to CASSPQGRALGGNSPLHF. The full variable domain, with the rest looked up from reference TRBV9 and TRBJ1-6, is DSGVTQTPKHLITATGQRVTLRCSPRSGDLSVYWYQQSLDQGLQFLIQYYNGEERAKGNILERFSAQQFPDLHSELNLSSLELGDSALYFCASSPQGRALGGNSPLHFGNGTRLTVT.

This chain joins TRBV18 and TRBJ2-6; 9 nucleotides agree with TRBD1. With 3 bases clipped from V and 4 bases from J, the junction kept 7 bases outside the gene matches. Germline values: CDR1 KGHSH, CDR2 LQKENI. The CDR3 totals 17 residues. For the CDR3, the DNA is TGTGCCAGCTCACCCCCGGGACAGGGATCCGGGGCCAACGTCCTGACTTTC. Translating gives CASSPPGQGSGANVLTF.

CDR3: CASSQDRTKDYQETQYF. In DNA, the CDR3 is TGTGCCAGCAGCCAAGATCGAACGAAGGACTACCAAGAGACCCAGTACTTC. The J gene is TRBJ2-5, the V gene TRBV3-1 (or the pseudogene TRBV3-2), with a weak D call TRBD2 (5 bases). The germline V gene encodes CDR1 LGHDT and CDR2 YNNKEL (reference sequence). This CDR3 region has 17 residues. Trimming pared 0 bases from V and 0 bases from J, leaving 14 bases between.